This T cell receptor (beta chain) derives from a study of vaccination effects on CD4 cells after COVID-19. Background on the study: Participants received two doses of either the BNT162b2 or mRNA-1273 vaccine.

Assay: immunoSEQ multiplex PCR; the TCRdb copy retains only in-frame clones and omits some. Of around 50,000 clones listed, approximately 61% were seen once; the top ten hold nearly 5.5%. V lost 4 bases and J lost 4, with 25 bases in between. CDR1 MDHEN and CDR2 SYDVKM come from the germline V gene. There are 18 residues in the CDR3. With respect to this clone: Its target is unknown.

Cells that had been cultured for roughly ten days were the source of isolated CD4+ T cells. Each vaccine recipient was nucleocapsid antibody negative and had no prior SARS-CoV-2 infection. On both days 3 and 7, half of the culture medium was replaced with IL-2 medium. The chain couples TRBV28 to TRBJ1-2; the D gene is possibly TRBD1 (5 bases). The origin of this receptor is a human donor who received a COVID-19 vaccine. The specimen comprised CD4+ T cells from PBMCs cultured without peptide, sampled before COVID-19 vaccination. The CDR3 is CASSSYQTAPDGTYGYTF. The CDR3 DNA is TGTGCCAGCAGTTCATATCAGACTGCCCCGGACGGGACCTATGGCTACACCTTC.